What follows are 11 T cell receptor beta chains derived from one specimen sequenced in a study of T cells in Graves' hyperthyroidism and ophthalmopathy. Regions amplified from RNA transcripts were the TCR beta CDR3 regions. TCR CDR3 underwent first-round RT-PCR with the HTBI primer set. TCRdb re-called the multiplex PCR reads through MiXCR, storing one row per CDR3 protein. The sample shows hundreds of thousands of distinct CDR3 sequences, about 14% of them seen only once. Sample: blood. The receptors shown here come from a woman between 18 and 29 years old with Graves' hyperthyroidism.

This clonotype came up many times. The rearrangement links TRBV20-1 to TRBJ2-3; D not certain. Per germline, CDR1 DFQATT and CDR2 SNEGSKA (reference sequence). The CDR3 runs 14 residues. The V end was cut by 3 bases, the J end by 5 bases, with 15 bases between. Here the CDR3 reads CSARLRPYEDTQYF. CDR3 nucleotide sequence: TGCAGTGCTAGGTTGCGGCCATATGAAGATACGCAGTATTTT.

V and J are TRBV4-1 and TRBJ2-5, with D uncertain. The V gene's germline CDR1 is MGHRA and CDR2 YSYEKL. Trimming took off 1 base at V and 8 bases at J, with 20 bases between the two ends. The CDR3 is made up of 16 amino acids. CDR3 bases: TGCGCCAGCAGCCAAGTATGGGCGGTGGGGTTGGGTACCCAGTACTTC. It encodes CASSQVWAVGLGTQYF.

This clonotype has a handful of counts. The chain recombines TRBV29-1 with TRBJ2-5; D is possibly TRBD1 or TRBD2 (5 bases each). There are 14 residues in the CDR3. The germline V and J ends were trimmed by 4 bases and 1 base, with 13 bases remaining between them. In germline, CDR1 is SQVTM, CDR2 ANQGSEA. CDR3 loop: CSVGFGTVQETQYF. The CDR3 region has the DNA TGCAGCGTTGGGTTTGGGACGGTCCAAGAGACCCAGTACTTC.

This clonotype was found once. Mismatch with germline at one junction end may stem from a read error. V usage is TRBV25-1 and J usage is TRBJ2-1; perhaps D is TRBD1 or TRBD2 (5 bases each). CDR3 size: 14 residues. Germline V gene data show CDR1 as MGHDK and CDR2 as SYGVNS. CDR3 coding DNA: TGTGCCAGCTCGTGGGGGAGCTCCTACAATGAGCAGCTCTTC. Encoded protein: CASSWGSSYNEQLF.

The V and J genes are TRBV9 and TRBJ1-1; 8 bases are a match to TRBD1. This CDR3 is built from 15 residues. V gave up 3 bases and J gave up 5 bases; unmatched junction bases: 9. The germline gives CDR1 SGDLS, CDR2 YYNGEE. CDR3 bases: TGTGCCAGCAGCGCGTCCCAGGGGGCGCGGACTGAAGCTTTCTTT. Amino acids: CASSASQGARTEAFF.

This clonotype showed up many times. The chain employs TRBV27 and TRBJ1-5; 9 nucleotides agree with TRBD1. Per the germline V gene, CDR1 is MNHEY and CDR2 is SMNVEV (reference sequence). The length of the CDR3 is 15 residues. V trimming: 3 bases; J trimming: 9 bases; junction bases outside the gene matches: 9. CDR3 amino acids: CASSFAGTGTWPQHF. The CDR3 coding sequence is TGTGCCAGCAGTTTCGCCGGGACAGGGACCTGGCCCCAGCATTTT.

This clonotype occurred a few times. Here the CDR3 DNA reads TGTGCCAGCAGTCTGGGCAACGCCCACGAGCAGTACTTC. Translated, it gives CASSLGNAHEQYF. The gene calls are TRBV12-3 or TRBV12-4 and TRBJ2-7; D is unresolved. This CDR3 region has 13 residues. V lost 5 bases, J lost 5 bases, and 13 bases lay in between.

This clonotype appeared a few times. The V gene is TRBV28, the J gene TRBJ2-7; D not resolved. CDR1 and CDR2 (germline): MDHEN, SYDVKM. The CDR3 is 13 residues long. V was pared by 8 bases and J by 0 bases, with 11 bases between. The CDR3 protein is CASHRSPSYEQYF. The CDR3 region has the DNA TGTGCCAGCCACCGCAGTCCCTCCTACGAGCAGTACTTC.

The V and J genes are TRBV13 and TRBJ2-1, with 10 bases fitting TRBD2. Germline loops: CDR1 PRHDT, CDR2 FYEKMQ (reference sequence). The CDR3 is made up of 16 amino acids. The V gene end was trimmed by 0 bases and the J gene end by 5 bases; junction bases not matched to a gene: 4. As DNA, the CDR3 is TGTGCCAGCAGCTTAGGTTGGACTAGCGGAAACAATGAGCAGTTCTTC. Protein sequence: CASSLGWTSGNNEQFF.

Ten or more counts support this clonotype. This chain uses TRBV2 with TRBJ1-5; D is ambiguous. V was shortened by 2 bases and J by 1 base, with 15 bases between the two germline ends. Per the germline V gene, CDR1 is SNHLY and CDR2 is FYNNEI. CDR3 size: 17 residues. The CDR3 loop reads CASSERFEADSNQPQHF. In nucleotides, the CDR3 is TGTGCCAGCAGTGAACGATTTGAGGCCGACAGCAATCAGCCCCAGCATTTT.

This clonotype was observed at least ten times. The CDR3 bases are TGTGCCAGCAGCTTAGCGCGCAATCAGCCCCAGCATTTT. Translated: CASSLARNQPQHF. This chain links TRBV7-8 with TRBJ1-5; D is unclear. The germline V gene encodes CDR1 SGHVS and CDR2 FQNEAQ. The germline V and J ends were trimmed by 0 bases and 2 bases, with 2 bases remaining between them. The CDR3 runs to 13 residues.